These 22 T cell receptor beta chains share one sample of origin, sequenced in a study of T cells in tuberculosis. After thawing and overnight rest, PBMC were stained with GMM-loaded CD1B tetramer, viability dye and anti-CD3 for sorting. The CD1B tetramers carried C32 glucose monomycolate purified from Rhodococcus equi. Assay: immunoSEQ multiplex PCR; the TCRdb copy retains only in-frame clones and omits some. Here the sample spans some 90,000 clones, more than 75% being singletons. Sequenced material: CD1b-GMM tetramer-negative cells sorted from PBMCs. The origin of the receptors is an adult woman with latent tuberculosis.

This CDR3 is CASSRQGTGNQPQHF. The DNA for the CDR3 is TGTGCCAGCAGCAGACAGGGCACGGGCAATCAGCCCCAGCATTTT. V and J are TRBV27 and TRBJ1-5; the match to TRBD1 covers 7 bases. This CDR3 is built from 15 residues. V lost 6 bases to trimming and J lost 2 bases; unmatched junction nucleotides: 7. In germline, CDR1 is MNHEY, CDR2 SMNVEV (reference sequence).

This sequence joins TRBV5-6 and TRBJ1-2, with a weak D call TRBD1 (5 bases). Germline lookup yields CDR1 SGHDT and CDR2 YYEEEE. Trimming cost V 4 bases and J 0 bases, with 19 bases left between them. This CDR3 is built from 17 residues. This CDR3 is CASSPGTRNIANYGYTF. CDR3 coding DNA: TGTGCCAGCAGCCCGGGGACTCGGAACATAGCTAACTATGGCTACACCTTC.

V is TRBV19 and J is TRBJ1-5; D is uncertain. V was pared by 10 bases and J by 6 bases, with 22 bases between. Germline assignment: CDR1 LNHDA and CDR2 SQIVND (reference sequence). This CDR3 spans 15 amino acids. The CDR3 coding sequence is TGTGCCACCTCATTATCGAGGGAGGTGAGTCAGCCCCAGCATTTT. Protein product: CATSLSREVSQPQHF. Full variable domain (remainder filled in from reference TRBV19 and TRBJ1-5): DGGITQSPKYLFRKEGQNVTLSCEQNLNHDAMYWYRQDPGQGLRLIYYSQIVNDFQKGDIAEGYSVSREKKESFPLTVTSAQKNPTAFYLCATSLSREVSQPQHFGDGTRLSIL.

J is TRBJ2-2 and V is TRBV6-6; 7 bases are shared with TRBD2. The V gene end was trimmed by 5 bases and the J gene end by 6 bases; junction bases not matched to a gene: 6. The CDR3 extends over 14 amino acids. In germline, CDR1 is MNHNY, CDR2 SVGAGI (reference sequence). The CDR3 sequence: CASSPGGGSGELFF. DNA for the CDR3: TGTGCCAGCAGTCCTGGCGGGGGATCCGGGGAGCTGTTTTTT.

This sequence joins TRBV7-6 and TRBJ1-1, with TRBD1 as a possible D gene (5 bases). The germline gives CDR1 SGHVS, CDR2 FNYEAQ. The V end was cut by 4 bases, the J end by 2 bases, with 8 bases between. The CDR3 extends over 13 amino acids. DNA for the CDR3: TGTGCCAGCAGCTCAGGACATAACACTGAAGCTTTCTTT. It specifies CASSSGHNTEAFF.

This rearrangement joins TRBV29-1 to TRBJ2-2; 7 bases line up with TRBD1. V trimming: 6 bases; J trimming: 2 bases; junction bases outside the gene matches: 6. This CDR3 has 14 residues. Germline V gene data show CDR1 as SQVTM and CDR2 as ANQGSEA. CDR3 sequence reads: CSVAGTANTGELFF. Written as DNA, the CDR3 is TGCAGCGTGGCCGGGACAGCCAACACCGGGGAGCTGTTTTTT.

The chain combines TRBV15 with TRBJ1-2; D gene unclear. The CDR3 spans 15 residues. Germline lookup yields CDR1 LNHNV and CDR2 YYDKDF (reference sequence). V was pared by 5 bases and J by 0 bases, with 13 bases between. This CDR3 is CATSPQLNSNYGYTF. The CDR3 DNA reads TGTGCCACCAGCCCCCAACTCAACTCTAACTATGGCTACACCTTC.

The rearrangement uses TRBV5-6 and TRBJ2-7, with 7 bases matching TRBD2. The CDR3 has 15 amino acids. The trim removed 0 bases at V and 5 bases at J, leaving 8 bases unmatched. From germline, CDR1 is SGHDT and CDR2 YYEEEE. CDR3 DNA sequence: TGTGCCAGCAGCTTGGTCGGCACTGGGGGGGACGAGCAGTACTTC. This gives the protein CASSLVGTGGDEQYF.

The chain employs TRBV5-1 and TRBJ2-5, with D possibly matching TRBD2 (7 bases). Germline V lookup: CDR1 SGHRS, CDR2 YFSETQ. Trimming shortened V by 3 bases and J by 4 bases, and 22 bases separated the two germline ends. The CDR3 sequence is 17 residues long. The DNA for the CDR3 is TGCGCCAGCAGCTGGGGGCCCGGAGGGGGGAGGGCAGAGACCCAGTACTTC. Its protein is CASSWGPGGGRAETQYF.

The V gene is TRBV5-1, the J gene TRBJ2-3; tentative D call: TRBD2 (6 bases). The V gene lost 0 bases and the J gene lost 6 bases, with 14 bases spanning the gap. The CDR3 runs to 15 residues. Germline values: CDR1 SGHRS, CDR2 YFSETQ. The CDR3 here is CASSLEEGPEDTQYF. The CDR3 nucleotides are TGCGCCAGCAGCTTGGAGGAGGGGCCGGAGGATACGCAGTATTTT.

The chain joins TRBV4-2 to TRBJ1-5; TRBD1 matches at 8 bases. This CDR3 has 18 amino acids. Germline V gene lookup returns CDR1 LGHNA and CDR2 YNFKEQ. The V segment lost 1 base and the J segment 1 base; nucleotides outside the gene matches: 9. CDR3 amino acids: CASSQGTARQGSNQPQHF. The CDR3 DNA reads TGTGCCAGCAGCCAAGGAACCGCTCGACAGGGGAGCAATCAGCCCCAGCATTTT.

The chain is built from TRBV18 and TRBJ1-3; D is unresolved. The CDR3 sequence is 15 residues long. V lost 1 base and J 0 bases, leaving 7 bases between the germline ends. CDR1 and CDR2 (germline): KGHSH, LQKENI. The CDR3 nucleotides are TGTGCCAGCTCACCACAGGAGGCCTCTGGAAACACCATATATTTT. Protein product: CASSPQEASGNTIYF.

The chain links TRBV7-6 to TRBJ2-1; 11 nucleotides match TRBD2. CDR1 is SGHVS, CDR2 FNYEAQ, per germline. This CDR3 is built from 17 residues. V was pared by 4 bases and J by 0 bases, with 5 bases of the junction left unmatched. In DNA form, the CDR3 reads TGTGCCAGCAGCTCTAGACTAGCGGGGAGCTCCTACAATGAGCAGTTCTTC. It is translated as CASSSRLAGSSYNEQFF.

The chain employs TRBV19 and TRBJ1-4, with 8 bases fitting TRBD1. Germline assignment: CDR1 LNHDA and CDR2 SQIVND (reference sequence). The CDR3 is made up of 14 amino acids. Trimming took 6 bases from V and 4 from J; bases not matched to a gene: 4. The CDR3 region is CASSLTGGNEKLFF. The CDR3, as DNA: TGTGCCAGTAGCTTAACAGGGGGTAATGAAAAACTGTTTTTT.

The V call is TRBV9, the J call TRBJ2-3, with 8 bases aligning to TRBD2. The CDR3 covers 14 residues. Per germline, CDR1 SGDLS and CDR2 YYNGEE. V dropped 0 bases and J dropped 4; count of bases not matched to a gene: 1. The CDR3 reads CASSVAGGSDTQYF. CDR3 coding DNA: TGTGCCAGCAGCGTAGCGGGGGGGTCAGATACGCAGTATTTT.

This chain uses TRBV7-8 with TRBJ1-4; 10 bases agree with TRBD1. Germline CDR1 SGHVS, CDR2 FQNEAQ. The V segment lost 5 bases and the J segment 4 bases; nucleotides outside the gene matches: 13. This CDR3 is built from 18 residues. CDR3 nucleotides: TGTGCCAGCAGCCCGACAGGGGGCGGATTCTCCCTTAATGAAAAACTGTTTTTT. It yields the protein CASSPTGGGFSLNEKLFF.

The genes are TRBV6-1 and TRBJ1-1; weak D call: TRBD1 (5 bases). Germline V gene data show CDR1 as MNHNS and CDR2 as SASEGT. The CDR3 is 13 amino acids. V dropped 0 bases and J dropped 5 bases, with 7 bases sitting between them. The CDR3 nucleotides are TGTGCCAGCAGTGAAGCCGCAGGGACTGAAGCTTTCTTT. Translated, it gives CASSEAAGTEAFF.

The genes are TRBV4-1 and TRBJ2-1; 8 bases map to TRBD2. The CDR3 extends over 16 amino acids. The ends lost 9 bases at V and 5 bases at J; junction bases unmatched: 15. The germline gives CDR1 MGHRA, CDR2 YSYEKL. The CDR3 sequence is CASTPETSAFNNEQFF. As DNA, the CDR3 is TGCGCCAGTACCCCAGAGACTAGCGCATTTAACAATGAGCAGTTCTTC.

The genes are TRBV19 and TRBJ2-5, with TRBD2 identical over 7 bases. The CDR3 is made up of 16 amino acids. Germline V lookup: CDR1 LNHDA, CDR2 SQIVND (reference sequence). V was pared by 5 bases and J by 4 bases, with 13 bases of the junction left unmatched. In nucleotides, the CDR3 is TGTGCCAGTAGTGCCCCGGGACTACCAACAGGAGAGACCCAGTACTTC. Translating it yields CASSAPGLPTGETQYF.

The gene calls are TRBV19 and TRBJ2-5, with a weak D call TRBD1 (5 bases). The length of the CDR3 is 13 residues. V was clipped by 7 bases and J by 2 bases, with 11 bases between them. From germline, CDR1 is LNHDA and CDR2 SQIVND (reference sequence). DNA of the CDR3: TGTGCCAGTAACAAGGGGTTACAAGAGACCCAGTACTTC. It specifies CASNKGLQETQYF.

Here the CDR3 DNA reads TGTGCCTGGGGCGGCTACACCTTC. It codes for CAWGGYTF. The V gene is TRBV30, the J gene TRBJ1-2; unclear D gene. Germline assignment: CDR1 GTSNPN and CDR2 SVGIG (reference sequence). V lost 5 bases to trimming and J lost 8 bases, with 3 bases between them. This CDR3 region has 8 residues.

This chain connects TRBV2 to TRBJ2-1, with a tentative D call TRBD1 (6 bases). The CDR3 contains 13 residues. Germline V gene data show CDR1 as SNHLY and CDR2 as FYNNEI. V lost 4 bases and J lost 8, with 12 bases in between. CDR3 amino acids: CASSGTGFDEQFF. The CDR3 DNA is TGTGCCAGCAGTGGAACAGGGTTCGATGAGCAGTTCTTC.